This entry lists 25 T cell receptor beta chains sequenced from one sample in a study of CD8+ T cells in alopecia areata (dated by TCRdb to the late 2010s). The library was obtained by the immunoSEQ multiplex PCR assay. To provide template for TCR sequencing, every sample had RNA extracted and reverse transcribed into cDNA. Imported from immuneACCESS, the table was reduced by TCRdb to in-frame sequences with V and J called. These copies leave out some clones; in studies compared against another copy, an unresolved V gene accounts for under half, and the cause of the remainder is not known. The sample table lists some 180,000 clones, roughly 60% of them with a count of one. The ten largest make up 1.7% of the sample. The time point label for this specimen denotes: baseline before oral tofacitinib. Here the sequenced sample was CD4+ T cells sorted from blood, taken at week 0. Receptor source: a human donor with alopecia areata.

This sequence joins TRBV5-1 and TRBJ2-3, with 9 nucleotides matching TRBD1. V was clipped by 0 bases and J by 6 bases; unmatched bases: 5. CDR1 and CDR2 (germline): SGHRS, YFSETQ. The length of the CDR3 is 15 residues. Here the CDR3 reads CASSLGDRATDTQYF. The CDR3 DNA reads TGCGCCAGCAGCTTGGGGGACAGGGCAACGGATACGCAGTATTTT.

This sequence joins TRBV2 and TRBJ2-7; TRBD1 agrees at 8 bases. The V segment lost 6 bases and the J segment 5 bases; nucleotides outside the gene matches: 9. Germline V gene data show CDR1 as SNHLY and CDR2 as FYNNEI. The CDR3 loop spans 14 amino acids. The CDR3: CASRLDRVAHEQYF. In DNA form, the CDR3 reads TGTGCCAGCAGATTGGACAGGGTGGCCCACGAGCAGTACTTC.

V and J are TRBV30 and TRBJ1-1; D is possibly TRBD1 (6 bases). CDR1 is GTSNPN and CDR2 is SVGIG in the germline V gene (reference sequence). Trimming cost V 5 bases and J 4 bases, with 14 bases left between them. The CDR3 length is 13 residues. DNA of the CDR3: TGTGCCTGGTTTTACAGGGAGGGCACTGAAGCTTTCTTT. Translating it yields CAWFYREGTEAFF.

The chain links TRBV14 to TRBJ2-7, with TRBD1 identical over 11 bases. The CDR3 extends over 13 amino acids. Germline V gene sequence: CDR1 SGHDN, CDR2 FVKESK. Trimming took 8 bases from V and 6 from J; bases not matched to a gene: 6. CDR3 protein: CASQGQGAREQYF. CDR3 nucleotides: TGTGCCAGCCAAGGACAGGGGGCACGCGAGCAGTACTTC.

The rearrangement uses TRBV9 and TRBJ2-1; a weak D match, TRBD2 (6 bases). The CDR3 is 15 amino acids. CDR1 SGDLS and CDR2 YYNGEE come from the germline V gene. V was clipped by 0 bases and J by 6 bases, with 13 bases between them. The CDR3 loop reads CASSVAGTGVNEQFF. For the CDR3, the DNA is TGTGCCAGCAGCGTAGCCGGGACGGGGGTCAATGAGCAGTTCTTC.

This chain joins TRBV7-2 and TRBJ2-7, with D possibly being TRBD1 (7 bases). Deletions cut 3 bases from V and 1 base from J, with 16 bases between. The germline CDR1 and CDR2 sequences are SGHTA and FQGNSA. The CDR3 is 16 residues long. CDR3 DNA: TGTGCCAGCAGCTTTCTTCCAGGGGGGCCATCCTACGAGCAGTACTTC. Protein product: CASSFLPGGPSYEQYF.

The gene calls are TRBV30 and TRBJ2-7, with D hard to call. Germline V gene data show CDR1 as GTSNPN and CDR2 as SVGIG (reference sequence). The ends were cut back, 0 bases at V and 9 bases at J, with 9 bases in the middle. CDR3 size: 11 residues. CDR3 loop: CAWSVQGRQYF. CDR3 nucleotide sequence: TGTGCCTGGAGTGTACAAGGAAGGCAGTACTTC.

This clone came up a few times. The chain uses TRBV5-1 and TRBJ2-3; no clear D gene. The CDR3 has 14 amino acids. Looked up from germline, CDR1 is SGHRS and CDR2 is YFSETQ. Trimming pared 4 bases from V and 3 bases from J, leaving 12 bases between. CDR3 amino acids: CASSPIRQTDTQYF. The DNA for the CDR3 is TGCGCCAGCAGCCCTATCAGGCAGACAGATACGCAGTATTTT. The full variable domain, with the rest looked up from reference TRBV5-1 and TRBJ2-3, is KAGVTQTPRYLIKTRGQQVTLSCSPISGHRSVSWYQQTPGQGLQFLFEYFSETQRNKGNFPGRFSGRQFSNSRSEMNVSTLELGDSALYLCASSPIRQTDTQYFGPGTRLTVL.

The chain uses TRBV6-6 and TRBJ1-5, with a weak D call TRBD1 (5 bases). The CDR3 contains 16 residues. Germline CDR1 is MNHNY and CDR2 is SVGAGI (reference sequence). V lost 6 bases, J lost 2 bases, and 17 bases lay in between. The chain's CDR3 is CASRTAGNSGNQPQHF. In DNA, the CDR3 is TGTGCCAGCAGGACAGCAGGGAATTCGGGCAATCAGCCCCAGCATTTT.

The chain joins TRBV30 to TRBJ1-5; no clear D. Germline V gene data show CDR1 as GTSNPN and CDR2 as SVGIG (reference sequence). Trimming took 2 bases from V and 6 from J, leaving 17 bases between them. CDR3 length: 15 amino acids. The CDR3 DNA sequence: TGTGCCTGGAGTCCCGGACCGGACTACTCTCAGCCCCAGCATTTT. Its protein is CAWSPGPDYSQPQHF.

The J gene is TRBJ2-7, the V gene TRBV6-6, with TRBD1 identical over 9 bases. The CDR3 consists of 15 residues. Germline V gene sequence: CDR1 MNHNY, CDR2 SVGAGI (reference sequence). V trimming: 4 bases; J trimming: 9 bases; junction bases outside the gene matches: 13. The CDR3 sequence: CASSSLRDRESGQYF. The CDR3 DNA reads TGTGCCAGCAGTTCGCTCCGGGACAGGGAATCGGGGCAGTACTTC.

This chain's CDR3 is CAWGQITEAFF. The DNA for the CDR3 is TGTGCCTGGGGACAGATTACTGAAGCTTTCTTT. V is TRBV30 and J is TRBJ1-1; a possible D gene is TRBD1 (6 bases). Deletions cut 5 bases from V and 5 bases from J, with 9 bases between. The CDR3 totals 11 residues. Germline CDR1 GTSNPN, CDR2 SVGIG (reference sequence). Full variable domain (rest looked up from reference TRBV30 and TRBJ1-1): SQTIHQWPATLVQPVGSPLSLECTVEGTSNPNLYWYRQAAGRGLQLLFYSVGIGQISSEVPQNLSASRPQDRQFILSSKKLLLSDSGFYLCAWGQITEAFFGQGTRLTVV.

This clone came up a few times. DNA of the CDR3: TGCAGCGTTTGGGGCACTGAAGCTTTCTTT. Translating it yields CSVWGTEAFF. This chain uses TRBV29-1 with TRBJ1-1; D not resolved. This CDR3 spans 10 amino acids. V lost 5 bases and J lost 4, with 5 bases in between. Germline CDR1 is SQVTM and CDR2 is ANQGSEA.

The chain recombines TRBV30 with TRBJ2-1; weak D call: TRBD2 (6 bases). The CDR3 length is 14 residues. With 1 base removed from V and 6 bases from J, the gap between germline ends came to 13 bases. The germline V gene has CDR1 GTSNPN and CDR2 SVGIG (reference sequence). CDR3 sequence: CAWSDHGGLNEQFF. The CDR3 nucleotides are TGTGCCTGGAGTGATCACGGGGGACTCAATGAGCAGTTCTTC.

The gene calls are TRBV7-9 and TRBJ1-2; D remains ambiguous. The V and J ends lost 5 bases and 8 bases respectively, with 15 bases between them. CDR1 and CDR2 from the germline V gene are SEHNR and FQNEAQ (reference sequence). This CDR3 contains 13 residues. Here the CDR3 DNA reads TGTGCCAGCAGCCTCGGACCGGAGCGAGGCTACACCTTC. Protein sequence: CASSLGPERGYTF.

Worth noting for this clone: This sample includes further DNA sequences coding for the same CDR3. The rearrangement links TRBV30 to TRBJ1-1; D may be TRBD1 (6 bases). The germline V gene has CDR1 GTSNPN and CDR2 SVGIG (reference sequence). The V gene lost 0 bases and the J gene lost 4 bases, with 9 bases spanning the gap. The CDR3 loop spans 13 amino acids. CDR3 region: CAWSVLGGTEAFF. CDR3 coding DNA: TGTGCCTGGAGTGTACTAGGGGGCACTGAAGCTTTCTTT.

This chain uses TRBV14 with TRBJ2-7; D not certain. The length of the CDR3 is 15 residues. CDR1 is SGHDN, CDR2 FVKESK, per germline. V was pared by 1 base and J by 0 bases, with 10 bases between. The CDR3: CASSQAWTSSYEQYF. CDR3 in DNA: TGTGCCAGCAGCCAAGCATGGACGTCCTCCTACGAGCAGTACTTC.

This clone was counted between two and nine times. One end of the junction does not line up with germline, which may come from a read error. The chain is built from TRBV4-3 and TRBJ2-2, with D possibly TRBD1 on 6 matching bases. CDR3 size: 13 residues. Germline V gene lookup returns CDR1 LGHNA and CDR2 YSLEER. This CDR3 is CASSEDRLRELFF. The CDR3 DNA reads TGCGCCAGCAGCGAAGACAGGCTCAGGGAGCTGTTTTTT.

The chain couples TRBV5-1 to TRBJ1-1; D gene uncertain. Looked up from germline, CDR1 is SGHRS and CDR2 is YFSETQ. The CDR3 totals 13 residues. Trimming pared 0 bases from V and 5 bases from J, leaving 8 bases between. The CDR3 coding sequence is TGCGCCAGCAGCTTGGATATTCGGACTGAAGCTTTCTTT. It specifies CASSLDIRTEAFF.

The gene calls are TRBV7-2 and TRBJ1-5; the match to TRBD1 covers 9 bases. The germline CDR1 and CDR2 sequences are SGHTA and FQGNSA. The ends lost 4 bases at V and 5 bases at J; junction bases unmatched: 12. The CDR3 covers 17 residues. The CDR3 coding sequence is TGTGCCAGCAGCTCCTCCGGGACAGGGATGTCGGATCAGCCCCAGCATTTT. Its protein is CASSSSGTGMSDQPQHF.

The rearrangement links TRBV5-1 to TRBJ2-7; D uncertain. This CDR3 is built from 11 residues. Trimming removed 4 bases from V and 4 bases from J, with 6 bases in between. CDR1 is SGHRS and CDR2 is YFSETQ in the germline V gene. CDR3 sequence: CASSNRYEQYF. The CDR3 DNA is TGCGCCAGCAGCAACCGATACGAGCAGTACTTC.

The chain couples TRBV2 to TRBJ2-7, with D perhaps given as TRBD1 or TRBD2 (5 bases each). Trimming left V 3 bases short and J 7 bases short, with 19 bases between. CDR3 length: 15 amino acids. Germline-derived CDR1 and CDR2 are SNHLY and FYNNEI. CDR3 nucleotide sequence: TGTGCCAGCAGTGAGGGGACCCTGCTTTTGGTTGAGCAGTACTTC. Protein product: CASSEGTLLLVEQYF.

This clone was counted between two and nine times. The gene calls are TRBV15 and TRBJ2-1; D assignment may be TRBD1 or TRBD2 (5 bases each). V lost 0 bases, J lost 12 bases, and 33 bases lay in between. Germline CDR1 and CDR2: LNHNV and YYDKDF (reference sequence). CDR3 size: 20 residues. Here the CDR3 reads CATSRDPIGTPLLQGNRQFF. CDR3 nucleotides: TGTGCCACCAGCAGAGATCCTATCGGGACCCCGCTACTCCAGGGCAATCGGCAGTTCTTC.

The V and J genes are TRBV28 and TRBJ2-6; TRBD1 matches at 8 bases. CDR1 MDHEN and CDR2 SYDVKM come from the germline V gene. CDR3 length: 19 residues. V lost 5 bases to trimming and J lost 0 bases; unmatched junction nucleotides: 12. CDR3 DNA sequence: TGTGCCAGCAGTACTACTCGACAGGGGAAGATCTCTGGGGCCAACGTCCTGACTTTC. Its translation: CASSTTRQGKISGANVLTF.

The chain carries TRBV29-1 and TRBJ2-4; TRBD1 matches 7 bases. Germline V gene sequence: CDR1 SQVTM, CDR2 ANQGSEA. The CDR3 consists of 12 residues. V dropped 7 bases and J dropped 8; count of bases not matched to a gene: 8. The DNA for the CDR3 is TGCAGCGCCTTGACAGGGTTGGACATTCAGTACTTC. As protein: CSALTGLDIQYF.